One TCR beta chain is described in this entry. The CDR3 has 13 residues. Germline V CDR1 and CDR2: MDHEN, SYDVKM. V was shortened by 7 bases and J by 10 bases, with 18 bases between the two germline ends. Sequencing used immunoSEQ multiplex PCR; TCRdb keeps in-frame clones, though not all of them. Seen here are a few hundred thousand clones, roughly 90% observed once, and the top ten hold over 5.5%. This sample stems from a study of control samples from healthy donors and cancer patients. The material sequenced was PBMCs. This chain connects TRBV28 to TRBJ2-3, with D uncertain. This TCR came from a man aged 35-49 years with head and neck cancer. CDR3 nucleotide sequence: TGTGCCAGCACCGCCCCCGCGCCCCGGGCGCAGTATTTT. This translates into CASTAPAPRAQYF.